The 2 T cell receptor beta chains below were found in one sample sequenced in a study of T cell responses to AZD1222 COVID-19 vaccine. Sequenced by immunoSEQ multiplex PCR; TCRdb stores in-frame clones only, minus some. Found here are some 120,000 clones, roughly 88% of them singletons; the top ten hold 27%. This sample comprised peripheral blood, obtained 28 days after the second AZD1222 dose. All receptors derive from an adult who received the AZD1222 COVID-19 vaccine.

The V and J genes are TRBV3-1 (or the pseudogene TRBV3-2) and TRBJ2-3; 7 bases fit TRBD2. Trimming cost V 6 bases and J 1 base; bases outside gene matches: 1. Germline loops: CDR1 LGHDT, CDR2 YNNKEL (reference sequence). The CDR3 is made up of 13 amino acids. Written as DNA, the CDR3 is TGTGCCAGCAGGAGCGGGGGCACAGATACGCAGTATTTT. Its translation: CASRSGGTDTQYF.

This chain connects TRBV3-1 (or the pseudogene TRBV3-2) to TRBJ2-1; D tentatively reads TRBD1 or TRBD2 (6 bases each). Trimming stripped 6 bases from V and 8 bases from J, with 14 bases between. The CDR3 runs to 13 residues. From germline, CDR1 is LGHDT and CDR2 YNNKEL (reference sequence). CDR3 sequence reads: CASRREGGHEQFF. The CDR3 nucleotides read TGTGCCAGCAGACGTGAGGGGGGCCATGAGCAGTTCTTC.